This is a list of T cell receptor beta chains from one sample in a study of beta chain features in type 1 diabetes. Method: immunoSEQ multiplex PCR; TCRdb's copy keeps in-frame clones and lacks some. The data show 150,000 to 190,000 clones, approximately 8.1% seen once. The sequencing sample was made of central memory CD4+ T cells from blood. The receptors stem from a young man in good health. Each CDR3 is given with its conserved first and last residue. A D gene is named only where the DNA matches it firmly. Some rows have no size entry. The others give once, few or many, or a class for an expanded clone.

j_call | clone_size | d_call | v_call | cdr3_aa | cdr3_nt
TRBJ2-2 | . | TRBD2 | TRBV7-9 | CASSLPFRLAVNTGELFF | TGTGCCAGCAGCTTACCTTTCCGACTAGCAGTGAACACCGGGGAGCTGTTTTTT
TRBJ1-1 | . | TRBD1 | TRBV18 | CASSPTGQANTEAFF | TGTGCCAGCTCACCAACGGGACAGGCGAACACTGAAGCTTTCTTT
TRBJ1-2 | few | TRBD1 | TRBV5-4 | CASSRDSDYGYTF | TGTGCCAGCAGCCGGGACAGCGACTATGGCTACACCTTC
TRBJ2-6 | once | TRBD2 | TRBV19 | CATGGTSGRGSGANVLTF | TGTGCCACGGGAGGGACTAGCGGAAGGGGCTCTGGGGCCAACGTCCTGACTTTC
TRBJ2-6 | . | . | TRBV18 | CASSPDLGEFSGANVLTF | TGTGCCAGCTCACCAGATCTCGGGGAATTTTCTGGGGCCAACGTCCTGACTTTC
TRBJ1-5 | many | . | TRBV29-1 | CSVEFGGSQPQHF | TGCAGCGTTGAATTCGGGGGGAGTCAGCCCCAGCATTTT
TRBJ2-7 | few | TRBD2 | TRBV4-3 | CASSQLGLEGEQYF | TGCGCCAGCAGCCAACTGGGACTAGAGGGGGAGCAGTACTTC
TRBJ2-3 | few | . | TRBV10-3 | CAISETGQISDTQYF | TGTGCCATCAGTGAGACAGGACAGATTTCAGATACGCAGTATTTT
TRBJ1-2 | many | TRBD1 | TRBV6-6 | CASSFKTGDWRGYTF | TGTGCCAGCAGTTTCAAAACAGGGGATTGGAGGGGCTACACCTTC
TRBJ2-1 | . | . | TRBV9 | CASSVTNEQFF | TGTGCCAGCAGCGTTACAAATGAGCAGTTCTTC
TRBJ2-3 | . | . | TRBV7-2 | CASSPRITDTQYF | TGTGCCAGCAGCCCCAGAATCACAGATACGCAGTATTTT
TRBJ2-1 | many | TRBD1 | TRBV5-6 | CASSHPTGSLQFF | TGTGCCAGCAGCCATCCGACAGGGTCACTCCAGTTCTTC
TRBJ1-5 | few | . | TRBV7-8 | CASSNRQSNQPQHF | TGTGCCAGCAGCAATCGACAGAGCAATCAGCCCCAGCATTTT
TRBJ1-3 | many | . | TRBV30 | CAWSGGLGAAGNTIYF | TGTGCCTGGAGTGGAGGTCTGGGGGCTGCTGGAAACACCATATATTTT
TRBJ1-2 | few | . | TRBV19 | CASRDTQRDGYTF | TGTGCCAGCCGGGACACCCAGAGAGATGGCTACACCTTC
TRBJ2-5 | few | . | TRBV28 | CASTRGGDLETQYF | TGTGCCAGCACTAGGGGCGGTGATTTAGAGACCCAGTACTTC
TRBJ2-3 | . | TRBD1 | TRBV7-3 | CASSLRDRGTDTQYF | TGTGCCAGCAGCTTAAGGGACAGGGGCACAGATACGCAGTATTTT
TRBJ2-3 | few | . | TRBV7-2 | CASSFSLGTSTDTQYF | TGTGCCAGCAGCTTCTCCCTAGGGACAAGCACAGATACGCAGTATTTT
TRBJ2-7 | . | TRBD1 | TRBV7-2 | CASSSRDRGLEQYF | TGTGCCAGCAGCTCCCGGGACAGGGGGCTCGAGCAGTACTTC
TRBJ1-6 | . | . | TRBV9 | CASSVGLYNSPLHF | TGTGCCAGCAGCGTAGGGCTGTATAATTCACCCCTCCACTTT
TRBJ2-7 | many | . | TRBV7-9 | CASGTGEARQYF | TGTGCCAGCGGCACGGGGGAAGCAAGGCAGTACTTC
TRBJ2-7 | . | TRBD2 | TRBV25-1 | CASSDSAGGDSGEQYF | TGTGCCAGCAGTGACTCCGCCGGGGGGGATAGCGGTGAGCAGTACTTC
TRBJ1-3 | few | . | TRBV6-1 | CASSEVRASTGNTIYF | TGTGCCAGCAGTGAAGTGAGGGCGTCTACTGGAAACACCATATATTTT
TRBJ1-2 | . | . | TRBV6-5 | CASSPRESYGYTF | TGTGCCAGCAGTCCTCGGGAGAGCTATGGCTACACCTTC
TRBJ2-5 | few | . | TRBV11-1 | CASSFNPGNQETQYF | TGTGCCAGCAGCTTTAATCCAGGGAACCAAGAGACCCAGTACTTC
TRBJ1-3 | . | TRBD1 | TRBV9 | CASSGAGTDYYSGNTIYF | TGTGCCAGCAGCGGAGCCGGGACAGACTATTACTCTGGAAACACCATATATTTT
TRBJ1-5 | . | TRBD1 | TRBV30 | CALGQGLSNQPQHF | TGTGCTCTTGGACAGGGCCTTAGCAATCAGCCCCAGCATTTT
TRBJ2-5 | . | . | TRBV7-2 | CASGPQGYQETQYF | TGTGCCAGCGGACCTCAGGGCTACCAGGAGACCCAGTACTTC
TRBJ1-4 | . | . | TRBV7-2 | CASSWESTNEKLFF | TGTGCCAGCAGCTGGGAGTCAACTAATGAAAAACTGTTTTTT
TRBJ2-7 | few | . | TRBV7-6 | CASTWAGSYEQYF | TGTGCCAGCACTTGGGCGGGCTCCTACGAGCAGTACTTC
TRBJ2-7 | few | . | TRBV5-1 | CASSLGTRFYEQYF | TGCGCCAGCAGCTTGGGGACTCGATTCTACGAGCAGTACTTC
TRBJ1-1 | . | TRBD1 | TRBV6-1 | CASSELTGTPEAFF | TGTGCCAGCAGTGAGTTGACAGGGACCCCTGAAGCTTTCTTT
TRBJ2-2 | few | . | TRBV5-4 | CASSLGAGSGELFF | TGTGCCAGCAGCTTGGGAGCAGGGTCTGGGGAGCTGTTTTTT
TRBJ2-7 | . | TRBD1 | TRBV7-2 | CASSQAWDREIYEQYF | TGCGCCAGCAGCCAAGCCTGGGACAGGGAAATTTACGAGCAGTACTTC
TRBJ1-5 | many | . | TRBV30 | CAWSLQRDQPQHF | TGTGCCTGGAGTCTCCAACGGGATCAGCCCCAGCATTTT
TRBJ2-7 | . | . | TRBV30 | CAWSFTVVVNEQYF | TGTGCCTGGAGTTTTACAGTGGTGGTCAACGAGCAGTACTTC
TRBJ2-3 | many | . | TRBV18 | CASSPREDTQYF | TGTGCCAGCTCACCCCGGGAAGATACGCAGTATTTT
TRBJ2-3 | few | . | TRBV18 | CASSPSPVPSTDTQYF | TGTGCCAGCTCACCGTCTCCGGTTCCTAGCACAGATACGCAGTATTTT
TRBJ2-5 | . | . | TRBV7-8 | CASSPGLQETQYF | TGTGCCAGCAGCCCGGGATTACAAGAGACCCAGTACTTC
TRBJ1-4 | . | TRBD1 | TRBV9 | CASSLRTGGAEKLFF | TGTGCCAGCAGCCTTCGGACAGGGGGTGCAGAAAAACTGTTTTTT
TRBJ2-5 | . | . | TRBV12-5 | CASGLGAGETQYF | TGTGCTAGTGGTTTGGGCGCAGGCGAGACCCAGTACTTC